Listed here are 17 T cell receptor beta chains from one sample, sequenced in a study of blood T cell repertoires in COVID-19. The table came from immunoSEQ multiplex PCR; TCRdb's copy has only in-frame clones and leaves some out. The data show approximately 180,000 clones, 75% to 90% seen once. Sample: PBMCs or T cells enriched from blood (not recorded which). The receptors come from a man aged 35-49 years who had recovered from COVID-19.

The rearrangement links TRBV5-4 to TRBJ2-1, with TRBD1 matching 10 bases. CDR3 size: 15 residues. Trimming removed 0 bases from V and 8 bases from J; junction bases left unmatched: 5. CDR1 is SGHNT, CDR2 YYREEE, per germline (reference sequence). CDR3 protein: CASSLVTGGFHEQFF. The CDR3 DNA reads TGTGCCAGCAGCTTGGTGACAGGGGGCTTCCATGAGCAGTTCTTC.

J is TRBJ2-1 and V is TRBV15; TRBD1 agrees at 8 bases. Trimming cost V 0 bases and J 16 bases; bases outside gene matches: 8. CDR3 length equals 13 residues. The germline V gene encodes CDR1 LNHNV and CDR2 YYDKDF (reference sequence). The CDR3 coding sequence is TGTGCCACCAGCAGAGATGTTCGGGACAGGCCATTCTTC. Its translation is CATSRDVRDRPFF.

The chain is built from TRBV24-1 and TRBJ2-1; perhaps TRBD1 as D (5 bases). Trimming cost V 5 bases and J 0 bases, with 7 bases left between them. The CDR3 runs to 14 residues. Germline V gene lookup returns CDR1 KGHDR and CDR2 SFDVKD. CDR3 in DNA: TGTGCCACCAGTGGGCAGGGCTCCTACAATGAGCAGTTCTTC. Translation: CATSGQGSYNEQFF.

As DNA, the CDR3 is TGTGCCAGCAGCCCCGGGCTACTAGCGGGAGGGGACAATGAGCAGTTCTTC. Residues: CASSPGLLAGGDNEQFF. This rearrangement joins TRBV7-3 to TRBJ2-1; TRBD2 agrees at 13 bases. Germline-derived CDR1 and CDR2 are SGHTA and FQGTGA. This CDR3 has 17 residues. Trimming cost V 5 bases and J 5 bases; bases outside gene matches: 9. Based on the CDR3 plus reference TRBV7-3 and TRBJ2-1, the full variable domain is GAGVSQTPSNKVTEKGKYVELRCDPISGHTALYWYRQSLGQGPEFLIYFQGTGAADDSGLPNDRFFAVRPEGSVSTLKIQRTERGDSAVYLCASSPGLLAGGDNEQFFGPGTRLTVL.

The chain uses TRBV4-1 and TRBJ1-4; D perhaps matches TRBD1 (6 bases). This CDR3 contains 18 residues. CDR1 is MGHRA, CDR2 YSYEKL, per germline. V was shortened by 3 bases and J by 8 bases, with 25 bases between the two germline ends. In DNA form, the CDR3 reads TGCGCCAGCAGCCATGAGTTCTCAGAATGGGATAGGGGGGAAAAACTGTTTTTT. Encoded protein: CASSHEFSEWDRGEKLFF.

This rearrangement joins TRBV20-1 to TRBJ1-2, with TRBD1 identical over 9 bases. Germline V CDR1 and CDR2: DFQATT, SNEGSKA (reference sequence). The CDR3 consists of 11 residues. The trim removed 6 bases at V and 9 bases at J, leaving 5 bases unmatched. CDR3 coding DNA: TGCAGTGCCGATACAGGGGGCCGCTACACCTTC. It yields the protein CSADTGGRYTF.

The rearrangement links TRBV6-1 to TRBJ2-6, with a weak D call TRBD1 (6 bases). The germline gives CDR1 MNHNS, CDR2 SASEGT. Trimming shortened V by 4 bases and J by 0 bases, and 10 bases separated the two germline ends. The CDR3 has 16 residues. The chain's CDR3 is CASSARQASGANVLTF. In DNA, the CDR3 is TGTGCCAGCAGTGCTCGACAGGCCTCTGGGGCCAACGTCCTGACTTTC.

This chain connects TRBV7-9 to TRBJ2-1; TRBD2 aligns across 8 bases. The germline V gene encodes CDR1 SEHNR and CDR2 FQNEAQ (reference sequence). This CDR3 contains 16 residues. V lost 6 bases and J lost 6; bases outside the gene matches: 13. CDR3: CASSSSGTSSSNEQFF. Here the CDR3 DNA reads TGTGCCAGCAGTTCATCCGGGACTAGTAGTAGCAATGAGCAGTTCTTC.

At least ten counts were recorded for this clone. The chain recombines TRBV24-1 with TRBJ2-7; D gene ambiguous. Germline lookup yields CDR1 KGHDR and CDR2 SFDVKD. The CDR3 consists of 12 residues. V lost 7 bases and J lost 7, with 13 bases in between. CDR3 in DNA: TGTGCCACCAGAGCGCCCTCCGGGGAGCAGTACTTC. Protein sequence: CATRAPSGEQYF.

Notes on this clone: The germline gene is not matched at one end of the junction; a read error may be the cause. The chain uses TRBV2 and TRBJ1-2, with D hard to call. The CDR3 loop spans 15 amino acids. The germline V gene has CDR1 SNHLY and CDR2 FYNNEI. The CDR3 loop reads CASSETTTGGPQAYF. The CDR3 region has the DNA TGTGCCAGCAGTGAAACTACCACGGGAGGGCCCCAAGCCTACTTC.

The chain joins TRBV28 to TRBJ2-1; maybe TRBD2 (6 bases). V lost 10 bases to trimming and J lost 7 bases, with 17 bases between them. Germline assignment: CDR1 MDHEN and CDR2 SYDVKM. CDR3 length: 13 amino acids. The CDR3 here is CATHWREGNEQFF. As DNA, the CDR3 is TGTGCCACCCATTGGAGGGAAGGAAATGAGCAGTTCTTC.

The chain carries TRBV28 and TRBJ2-1, with TRBD2 identical over 10 bases. CDR1 and CDR2 (germline): MDHEN, SYDVKM. This CDR3 spans 15 amino acids. Trimming removed 4 bases from V and 5 bases from J; junction bases left unmatched: 5. CDR3 residues: CASSSLAGENNEQFF. CDR3 bases: TGTGCCAGCAGTTCCCTAGCGGGAGAGAACAATGAGCAGTTCTTC.

The genes are TRBV28 and TRBJ1-4, with 11 positions matching TRBD1. V trimming: 5 bases; J trimming: 0 bases; junction bases outside the gene matches: 5. The CDR3 is made up of 17 amino acids. Germline CDR1 reads MDHEN; CDR2 reads SYDVKM. CDR3 loop: CASSPPGQGATNEKLFF. CDR3 nucleotides: TGTGCCAGCAGTCCCCCGGGACAGGGGGCAACTAATGAAAAACTGTTTTTT.

Turning to this clone: At one boundary the junction diverges from the germline segment, which might be a read error. The chain carries TRBV3-1 (or the pseudogene TRBV3-2) and TRBJ2-7; no clear D gene. The CDR3 consists of 12 residues. In germline, CDR1 is LGHDT, CDR2 YNNKEL (reference sequence). The CDR3 DNA follows: TGTGCCAGCAGCCAAGGCCCCTACGGGCAGTACTTC. Translation: CASSQGPYGQYF.

The DNA of the CDR3 is TGTGCCACCAGCAGAGGAGGGTTACGGAGTGAAAAACTGTTTTTT. Translating it yields CATSRGGLRSEKLFF. The rearrangement links TRBV15 to TRBJ1-4; D call uncertain. Trimming took off 1 base at V and 7 bases at J, with 13 bases between the two ends. Germline values: CDR1 LNHNV, CDR2 YYDKDF (reference sequence). The CDR3 loop spans 15 amino acids.

The chain employs TRBV19 and TRBJ2-3; TRBD2 matches 11 bases. The V gene's germline CDR1 is LNHDA and CDR2 SQIVND (reference sequence). V shed 6 bases, J shed 5 bases, and the junction held 4 bases outside the gene matches. The CDR3 length is 14 residues. CDR3 protein: CASSTSGRKDTQYF. For the CDR3, the DNA is TGTGCCAGTAGCACTAGCGGGAGAAAAGATACGCAGTATTTT. Full variable domain (missing parts from reference TRBV19 and TRBJ2-3): DGGITQSPKYLFRKEGQNVTLSCEQNLNHDAMYWYRQDPGQGLRLIYYSQIVNDFQKGDIAEGYSVSREKKESFPLTVTSAQKNPTAFYLCASSTSGRKDTQYFGPGTRLTVL.

V and J are TRBV5-4 and TRBJ2-7, with a weak D call TRBD2 (6 bases). The CDR3 is 14 amino acids. Germline V gene lookup returns CDR1 SGHNT and CDR2 YYREEE (reference sequence). Trimming left V 3 bases short and J 7 bases short, with 17 bases between. The CDR3 reads CASSWDSTGKEQYF. CDR3 DNA: TGTGCCAGCAGCTGGGACTCCACGGGGAAGGAGCAGTACTTC.